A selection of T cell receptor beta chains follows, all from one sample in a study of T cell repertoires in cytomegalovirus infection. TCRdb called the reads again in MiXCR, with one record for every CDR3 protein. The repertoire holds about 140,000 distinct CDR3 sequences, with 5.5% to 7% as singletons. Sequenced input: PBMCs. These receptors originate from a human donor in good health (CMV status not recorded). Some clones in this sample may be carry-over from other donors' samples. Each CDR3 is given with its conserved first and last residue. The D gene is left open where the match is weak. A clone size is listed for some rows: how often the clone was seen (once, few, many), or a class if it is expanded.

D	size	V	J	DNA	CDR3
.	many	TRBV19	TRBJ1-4	TGTGCCAGTAGTATCCAGGCAGCTAATGAAAAACTGTTTTTT	CASSIQAANEKLFF
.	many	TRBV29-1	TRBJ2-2	TGCAGCGTTGAACGGCTGGGGGGTGATGGATTTAACACCGGGGAGCTGTTTTTT	CSVERLGGDGFNTGELFF
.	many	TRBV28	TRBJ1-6	TGTGCCAGCAGAATCCGACAGAGGCTATTTAGCTCCTATAATTCACCCCTCCACTTT	CASRIRQRLFSSYNSPLHF
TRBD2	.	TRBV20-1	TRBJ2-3	TGCAGTGCTAGAGGGGGGGGGTCGGGGCGTACGCAGTATTTT	CSARGGGSGRTQYF
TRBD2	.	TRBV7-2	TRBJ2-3	TGTGCCAGCAGCCGGGGGCGGGGGGGCGCAGATACGCAGTATTTT	CASSRGRGGADTQYF
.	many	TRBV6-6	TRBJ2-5	TGTGCCAGCAGTTCCCAAGTGAACAGGGAGCGCCAAGAGACCCAGTACTTC	CASSSQVNRERQETQYF
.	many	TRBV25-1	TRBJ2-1	TGTGCCAGCAGAACAGGGCTCGACAATGAGCAGTTCTTC	CASRTGLDNEQFF
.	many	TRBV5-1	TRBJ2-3	TGCGCCAGCAGCTTGTTTAGGGTAGGCACAGATACGCAGTATTTT	CASSLFRVGTDTQYF
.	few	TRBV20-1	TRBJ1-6	TGCAGTGCTAGAGTAACGGGCCCGGCGATTAGCTCCTATAATTCACCCCTCCACTTT	CSARVTGPAISSYNSPLHF
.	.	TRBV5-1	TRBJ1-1	TGCGCCAGCAGCTTTAGACAGGCTCAGGAAGCTTTCTTT	CASSFRQAQEAFF
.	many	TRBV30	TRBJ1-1	TGTGCCTGGAGTGTACCTCCCAGGAGGGCTGAAGCTTTCTTT	CAWSVPPRRAEAFF
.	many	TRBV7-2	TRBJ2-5	TGTGCCAGCAGCTTAGTAGGGGCAGAGACCCAGTACTTC	CASSLVGAETQYF
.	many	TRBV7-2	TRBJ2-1	TGTGCCAGCAGCTTATCCAGGGGGGTGGGCGAGCAGTTCTTC	CASSLSRGVGEQFF
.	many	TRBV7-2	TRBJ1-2	TGTGCCAGCAGCTTAACGGACACTAACTATGGCTACACCTTC	CASSLTDTNYGYTF
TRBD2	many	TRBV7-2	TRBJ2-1	TGTGCCAGCAGCACCCGTGTTGGCGGGGGGGGGAATGAGCAGTTCTTC	CASSTRVGGGGNEQFF
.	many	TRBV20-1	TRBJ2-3	TGCAGTGCTCCACGGGCTCAGATCTCCACAGATACGCAGTATTTT	CSAPRAQISTDTQYF